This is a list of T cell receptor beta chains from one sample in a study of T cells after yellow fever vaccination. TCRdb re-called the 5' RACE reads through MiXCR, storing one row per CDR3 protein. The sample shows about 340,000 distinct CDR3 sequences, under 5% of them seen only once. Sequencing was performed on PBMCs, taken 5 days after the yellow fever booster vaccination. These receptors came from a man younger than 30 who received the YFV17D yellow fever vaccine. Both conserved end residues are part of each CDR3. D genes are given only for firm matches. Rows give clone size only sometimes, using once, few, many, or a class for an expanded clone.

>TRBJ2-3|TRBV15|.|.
CATSRVGKDTQYF
TGTGCCACCAGCAGAGTCGGGAAAGATACGCAGTATTTT
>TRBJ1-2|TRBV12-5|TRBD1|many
CASGRDSYGYTF
TGTGCTAGTGGAAGGGACAGCTATGGCTACACCTTC
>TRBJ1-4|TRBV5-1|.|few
CASSSGQDNEKLFF
TGCGCCAGCAGCTCGGGACAAGATAATGAAAAACTGTTTTTT
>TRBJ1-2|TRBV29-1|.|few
CSVEGTLDGYTF
TGCAGCGTCGAGGGGACCTTGGATGGCTACACCTTC
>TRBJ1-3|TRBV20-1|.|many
CSARGGNTIYF
TGCAGTGCTAGGGGGGGAAACACCATATATTTT
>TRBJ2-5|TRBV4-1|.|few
CASSLLLGPKETQYF
TGCGCCAGCAGCCTTCTCCTGGGTCCAAAAGAGACCCAGTACTTC
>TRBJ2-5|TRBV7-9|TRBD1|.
CASSQGTGSGQETQYF
TGTGCCAGCAGCCAAGGGACAGGGTCGGGACAAGAGACCCAGTACTTC
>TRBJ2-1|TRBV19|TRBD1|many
CASMRDSLNEQFF
TGTGCCAGTATGAGGGACAGTCTCAATGAGCAGTTCTTC
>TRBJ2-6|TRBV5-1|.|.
CASSPEGVGANVLTF
TGCGCCAGCAGCCCGGAAGGGGTCGGGGCCAACGTCCTGACTTTC
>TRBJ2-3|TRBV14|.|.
CASSQEWQSTDTQYF
TGTGCCAGCAGCCAAGAGTGGCAGTCCACAGATACGCAGTATTTT
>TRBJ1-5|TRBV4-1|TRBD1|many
CASSQDGQGAYQPQHF
TGCGCCAGCAGCCAAGATGGGCAGGGGGCATATCAGCCCCAGCATTTT
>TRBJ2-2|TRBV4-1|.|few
CASSQVVSGRDTGELFF
TGCGCCAGCAGCCAAGTCGTTTCGGGACGCGACACCGGGGAGCTGTTTTTT
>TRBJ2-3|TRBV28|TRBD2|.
CASSTLAATDTQYF
TGTGCCAGCAGTACCCTAGCGGCCACAGATACGCAGTATTTT
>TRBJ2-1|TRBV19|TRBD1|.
CASRGTQGAFDEQFF
TGTGCCAGTAGGGGTACACAGGGGGCGTTCGATGAGCAGTTCTTC
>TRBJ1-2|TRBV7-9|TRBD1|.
CASSLEDRHFYGYTF
TGTGCCAGCAGCTTAGAGGACAGGCACTTCTATGGCTACACCTTC
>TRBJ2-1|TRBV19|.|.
CASSIKPSTRQNEQFF
TGTGCCAGTAGTATAAAGCCCAGCACGAGACAAAATGAGCAGTTCTTC
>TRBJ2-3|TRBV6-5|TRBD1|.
CASSYSGTGDTDTQYF
TGTGCCAGCAGTTACTCCGGGACAGGGGACACAGATACGCAGTATTTT
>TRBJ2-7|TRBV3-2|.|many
CASSHLRGTVPYEQYF
TGTGCCAGCAGCCACCTAAGGGGGACCGTCCCCTACGAGCAGTACTTC
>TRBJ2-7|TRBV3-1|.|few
CASSQRGAASYEQYF
TGTGCCAGCAGCCAAAGAGGGGCGGCCTCCTACGAGCAGTACTTC
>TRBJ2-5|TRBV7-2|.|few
CASSPSWGRGETQYF
TGTGCCAGCAGCCCGAGCTGGGGGCGGGGGGAGACCCAGTACTTC
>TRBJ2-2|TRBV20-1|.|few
CSAPSQASGELFF
TGCAGTGCCCCATCACAGGCATCCGGGGAGCTGTTTTTT
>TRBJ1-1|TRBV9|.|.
CASSAWGGNEAFF
TGTGCCAGCAGCGCCTGGGGAGGGAATGAAGCTTTCTTT
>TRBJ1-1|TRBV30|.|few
CAWSVGVGTEAFF
TGTGCCTGGAGTGTAGGGGTGGGCACTGAAGCTTTCTTT
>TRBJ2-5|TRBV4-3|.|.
CASSQDGTRETQYF
TGCGCCAGCAGCCAAGATGGGACAAGAGAGACCCAGTACTTC
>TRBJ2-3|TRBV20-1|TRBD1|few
CSADAVLQGVADTQYF
TGCAGTGCCGACGCGGTTTTACAGGGGGTGGCAGATACGCAGTATTTT
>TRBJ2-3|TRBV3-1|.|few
CASSQGLGHTQYF
TGTGCCAGCAGCCAAGGTTTGGGACATACGCAGTATTTT
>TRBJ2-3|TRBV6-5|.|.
CASSNRLGSTQYF
TGTGCCAGCAGTAACCGACTAGGTAGTACGCAGTATTTT